The 20 T cell receptor beta chains below come from one sample, sequenced in a study of T cell repertoires in cytomegalovirus infection. TCRdb redid the calling of the reads with MiXCR, one entry per CDR3 protein. The repertoire holds some 900,000 distinct CDR3 sequences, with 30% to 35% as singletons. No antigen has been identified for these receptors. The sequences come from cultured CD8+ T cells from PBMCs, collected from culture after CMV antigen stimulation. Receptors originate from a human donor in good health (CMV status not recorded). Some clones in this sample may be carry-over from other donors' samples.

The chain links TRBV4-1 to TRBJ2-2, with TRBD2 identical over 12 bases. Unmatched junction bases numbered 4, after V lost 1 base and J lost 7 bases. The CDR3 has 16 amino acids. Germline values: CDR1 MGHRA, CDR2 YSYEKL. The CDR3, as DNA: TGCGCCAGCAGCCAAGTACTAGCGGGGGGAGTCGGGGAGCTGTTTTTT. It codes for CASSQVLAGGVGELFF.

The chain employs TRBV12-3 or TRBV12-4 and TRBJ2-2, with 11 bases aligning to TRBD1. This CDR3 has 19 amino acids. V lost 8 bases, J lost 1 base, and 15 bases stayed unmatched. DNA for the CDR3: TGTGCCAGCGCAACCTTTAGGACAGGGGGCGCGTGGAACACCGGGGAGCTGTTTTTT. It codes for CASATFRTGGAWNTGELFF.

The V gene is TRBV19, the J gene TRBJ1-2, with a possible D match to TRBD1 (5 bases). The CDR3 extends over 15 amino acids. Germline V gene data show CDR1 as LNHDA and CDR2 as SQIVND (reference sequence). V was pared by 4 bases and J by 6 bases, with 18 bases between. The CDR3 coding sequence is TGTGCCAGTAGTAGGGGATACGGGACGGTCGATGGCTACACCTTC. Encoded protein: CASSRGYGTVDGYTF.

A few counts support this clonotype. The gene calls are TRBV12-3 or TRBV12-4 and TRBJ1-3, with TRBD1 as a possible D gene (6 bases). The CDR3 loop spans 14 amino acids. V gave up 2 bases and J gave up 2 bases, with 7 bases separating them. The CDR3 region is CASSLTGTGNTIYF. In DNA form, the CDR3 reads TGTGCCAGCAGTTTAACAGGGACTGGAAACACCATATATTTT.

This clonotype has just a few counts. The chain carries TRBV6-5 and TRBJ2-3, with 13 bases lining up with TRBD2. V shed 7 bases and J 5 bases; nucleotides not matched to a gene: 6. CDR1 is MNHEY and CDR2 is SVGAGI in the germline V gene. The CDR3 runs to 15 residues. CDR3 sequence reads: CASKLAGGFLDTQYF. CDR3 bases: TGTGCCAGCAAACTAGCGGGGGGGTTTCTAGATACGCAGTATTTT.

This clonotype was recorded at least ten times. The chain employs TRBV7-2 and TRBJ2-1; D ambiguous. This CDR3 contains 18 residues. Looked up from germline, CDR1 is SGHTA and CDR2 is FQGNSA. The V and J ends lost 5 bases and 0 bases respectively, with 20 bases between them. This chain's CDR3 is CASSPRHESRSSYNEQFF. In DNA form, the CDR3 reads TGTGCCAGCAGCCCTCGTCATGAAAGCAGGAGCTCCTACAATGAGCAGTTCTTC.

The chain links TRBV27 to TRBJ2-2, with 10 bases aligning to TRBD2. The CDR3 covers 15 residues. Germline V gene lookup returns CDR1 MNHEY and CDR2 SMNVEV (reference sequence). Germline trimming cut 4 bases from V and 4 bases from J; bases unmatched to any gene: 3. Written as DNA, the CDR3 is TGTGCCAGCAGTTCCTCTAGCGGGGGCACCGGGGAGCTGTTTTTT. This gives the protein CASSSSSGGTGELFF.

V and J are TRBV12-3 or TRBV12-4 and TRBJ2-2; D unresolved. Trimming removed 0 bases from V and 0 bases from J, with 11 bases in between. The CDR3 loop spans 17 amino acids. Here the CDR3 DNA reads TGTGCCAGCAGTTTAGCTCTGACAATATCGAACACCGGGGAGCTGTTTTTT. This sequence encodes CASSLALTISNTGELFF.

The chain employs TRBV5-4 and TRBJ2-1; 12 bases map to TRBD2. The junction had 4 bases not matched to a gene; V was cut back by 3 bases and J by 6 bases. Germline CDR1 reads SGHNT; CDR2 reads YYREEE (reference sequence). CDR3 length equals 15 residues. CDR3 in amino acids: CASSSRLAGANEQFF. CDR3 DNA sequence: TGTGCCAGCAGCTCACGACTAGCGGGAGCCAATGAGCAGTTCTTC.

The chain employs TRBV25-1 and TRBJ1-6; 10 nucleotides align to TRBD1. The V gene's germline CDR1 is MGHDK and CDR2 SYGVNS. V dropped 4 bases and J dropped 6; count of bases not matched to a gene: 3. The CDR3 runs to 15 residues. The chain's CDR3 is CASSATGGVNSPLHF. CDR3 DNA: TGTGCCAGCAGTGCGACAGGGGGCGTTAATTCACCCCTCCACTTT. The entire variable domain, with the rest obtained from reference TRBV25-1 and TRBJ1-6, is as follows: EADIYQTPRYLVIGTGKKITLECSQTMGHDKMYWYQQDPGMELHLIHYSYGVNSTEKGDLSSESTVSRIRTEHFPLTLESARPSHTSQYLCASSATGGVNSPLHFGNGTRLTVT.

This clonotype showed up many times. The chain is built from TRBV7-2 and TRBJ2-7, with 7 bases that match TRBD2. V gave up 0 bases and J gave up 6 bases; unmatched junction bases: 8. This CDR3 spans 15 amino acids. Germline CDR1 SGHTA, CDR2 FQGNSA. The CDR3 region is CASSLAGGFNSEQYF. The CDR3 nucleotides read TGTGCCAGCAGCTTAGCCGGGGGGTTCAACTCCGAGCAGTACTTC.

This clonotype came up a few times. The chain uses TRBV27 and TRBJ1-5; a possible D gene is TRBD1 (6 bases). Trimming took off 3 bases at V and 6 bases at J, with 9 bases between the two ends. Germline CDR1 MNHEY, CDR2 SMNVEV (reference sequence). This CDR3 has 13 residues. In DNA, the CDR3 is TGTGCCAGCAGTTTCGGACAGTTTCAGCCCCAGCATTTT. This encodes CASSFGQFQPQHF.

The rearrangement links TRBV19 to TRBJ1-5; 9 bases line up with TRBD1. The CDR3 has 18 residues. Trimming at V came to 6 bases and at J to 0 bases, leaving 12 bases not matched to a gene. Germline V gene lookup returns CDR1 LNHDA and CDR2 SQIVND (reference sequence). CDR3 sequence (DNA): TGTGCCAGTAGCACCCGGACAGGGGCGATAAATAGCAATCAGCCCCAGCATTTT. Protein sequence: CASSTRTGAINSNQPQHF.

The gene calls are TRBV18 and TRBJ2-7; 9 bases map to TRBD1. The germline V gene encodes CDR1 KGHSH and CDR2 LQKENI. The CDR3 contains 15 residues. With 2 bases clipped from V and 1 base from J, the junction kept 3 bases outside the gene matches. CDR3 region: CASSPMTGGSYEQYF. The CDR3 nucleotides read TGTGCCAGCTCACCAATGACAGGGGGATCCTACGAGCAGTACTTC.

This sequence joins TRBV6-5 and TRBJ2-3; no definite D call. CDR3 length: 16 amino acids. Trimming took 1 base from V and 1 from J, leaving 12 bases between them. Looked up from germline, CDR1 is MNHEY and CDR2 is SVGAGI. Written as DNA, the CDR3 is TGTGCCAGCAGTTACTATTGGAGCGCTGGCACAGATACGCAGTATTTT. The encoded protein is CASSYYWSAGTDTQYF.

V gene TRBV6-8 combines with J gene TRBJ1-5; no firm D call. The CDR3 totals 14 residues. The germline V and J ends were trimmed by 5 bases and 3 bases, with 11 bases remaining between them. Per germline, CDR1 MNHGY and CDR2 SAAAGT. Here the CDR3 DNA reads TGTGCCAGCAGTCGAACCCGGTCCAATCAGCCCCAGCATTTT. Translation gives CASSRTRSNQPQHF.

This chain connects TRBV7-2 to TRBJ2-1, with TRBD2 matching over 16 bases. Germline CDR1 SGHTA, CDR2 FQGNSA. The CDR3 is 16 residues long. J gave up 7 bases and V 5 bases, and 5 bases lay outside the gene matches. CDR3 sequence reads: CASSPGTSGGVNEQFF. The CDR3 bases are TGTGCCAGCAGCCCTGGGACTAGCGGGGGGGTAAATGAGCAGTTCTTC. The complete variable domain, with remaining parts taken from reference TRBV7-2 and TRBJ2-1, reads GAGVSQSPSNKVTEKGKDVELRCDPISGHTALYWYRQSLGQGLEFLIYFQGNSAPDKSGLPSDRFSAERTGGSVSTLTIQRTQQEDSAVYLCASSPGTSGGVNEQFFGPGTRLTVL.

The CDR3 reads CASSLLGGPGEAFF. CDR3 nucleotides: TGTGCCAGCAGTTTATTGGGGGGCCCTGGGGAAGCTTTCTTT. The gene calls are TRBV27 and TRBJ1-1; perhaps TRBD1 as D (6 bases). V was clipped by 1 base and J by 8 bases, with 14 bases between them. CDR1 is MNHEY and CDR2 is SMNVEV in the germline V gene (reference sequence). The CDR3 has 14 residues.

The gene calls are TRBV5-1 and TRBJ1-2; D gene unclear. This CDR3 has 11 residues. Trimming left V 9 bases short and J 7 bases short, with 13 bases between. The V gene's germline CDR1 is SGHRS and CDR2 YFSETQ. In nucleotides, the CDR3 is TGCGCCATCGTGCTCGGGGTTGGCTACACCTTC. Its translation: CAIVLGVGYTF.

Only one count was recorded for this clonotype. The rearrangement uses TRBV24-1 and TRBJ2-1; 7 bases are shared with TRBD1. CDR3 length equals 14 residues. Looked up from germline, CDR1 is KGHDR and CDR2 is SFDVKD. V trimming: 7 bases; J trimming: 6 bases; junction bases outside the gene matches: 8. The chain's CDR3 is CATSEQGSRNEQFF. Written as DNA, the CDR3 is TGTGCCACCAGCGAACAGGGGTCTCGCAATGAGCAGTTCTTC.